These T cell receptor beta chains were read from a single sample in a study of cytomegalovirus exposure and HLA in healthy donors. Repertoires were generated with immunoSEQ multiplex PCR, while TCRdb's copy carries only in-frame clones and drops some. The sample lists 180,000 or so clones; 80% to 90% were seen once. Sequencing input: PBMCs. These receptor sequences come from a woman between 18 and 29 years old in good health and CMV-seropositive. Both conserved end residues are trimmed from each CDR3.

J: TRBJ2-7; V: TRBV10-2; CDR3: ASSTSGASYEQY
J: TRBJ2-3; V: TRBV2; CDR3: ASSPMDGGGQTDTQY
J: TRBJ2-3; V: TRBV5-1; CDR3: ASSWTGLATDTQY
J: TRBJ1-2; V: TRBV19; CDR3: ASSGNRYGYT
J: TRBJ2-3; V: TRBV30; CDR3: AWSVRGGVLDTQY
J: TRBJ2-7; V: TRBV5-5; CDR3: ASTGPPYGRGDEQY
J: TRBJ1-2; V: TRBV28; CDR3: ASSPLTGGSYGYT
J: TRBJ1-1; V: TRBV6-1; CDR3: ASFAGENTEAF
J: TRBJ1-1; V: TRBV7-9; CDR3: ASKKGQSNTEAF
J: TRBJ1-2; V: TRBV21-1; CDR3: ASSPKGGLWGYT
J: TRBJ2-2; V: TRBV7-3; CDR3: ASSYNRATNTGELF
J: TRBJ2-7; V: TRBV28; CDR3: ASWVRGGGEQY
J: TRBJ2-7; V: TRBV4-1; CDR3: ASSQGGQGSSYEQY
J: TRBJ2-4; V: TRBV5-1; CDR3: ASSLPRQGKNIQY
J: TRBJ1-2; V: TRBV20-1; CDR3: SALRAGYT
J: TRBJ1-6; V: TRBV30; CDR3: AWTWANNSPLH
J: TRBJ1-1; V: TRBV10-3; CDR3: AISEGGGRTEAF
J: TRBJ2-1; V: TRBV11-2; CDR3: ASSFQGANGNEQF
J: TRBJ1-1; V: TRBV18; CDR3: ASSPEVREAF
J: TRBJ2-3; V: TRBV4-2; CDR3: ASSPERGSIGGQY
J: TRBJ2-7; V: TRBV6-1; CDR3: ASSEQGGEQY
J: TRBJ2-2; V: TRBV7-9; CDR3: ASSLITGTGELF
J: TRBJ1-2; V: TRBV6-6; CDR3: ASSSLRGEGGYT
J: TRBJ2-4; V: TRBV7-8; CDR3: ASSLEQGVENIQY
J: TRBJ2-1; V: TRBV28; CDR3: ASSLVRSNNEQF
J: TRBJ2-7; V: TRBV11-1; CDR3: ASSLAQGGSYEQY
J: TRBJ2-5; V: TRBV7-2; CDR3: ASSLVSGGAGETQY
J: TRBJ2-7; V: TRBV6-1; CDR3: ASSGRSSYEQY
J: TRBJ1-4; V: TRBV4-1; CDR3: ASSNRPFYNEKLF
J: TRBJ1-2; V: TRBV19; CDR3: ASSIQGSGYGYT
J: .; V: TRBV6-5; CDR3: ASSRGGQGTYEQY
J: TRBJ1-2; V: TRBV13; CDR3: ASSYYLNEGTGGTLNYGYT
J: TRBJ2-3; V: TRBV14; CDR3: ASSQTISTDTQY
J: TRBJ2-7; V: TRBV27; CDR3: ASSLLAPGQGSYEQY
J: TRBJ1-5; V: TRBV30; CDR3: AWSHRDRVGQPQH
J: TRBJ2-2; V: TRBV5-1; CDR3: ASSSEAANTGELF
J: TRBJ1-5; V: TRBV27; CDR3: ASRLSGEDSLNQPQH
J: TRBJ2-3; V: TRBV7-7; CDR3: ASSFGQGLDTQY
J: TRBJ2-7; V: TRBV29-1; CDR3: SVERLAGRFSYEQY
J: TRBJ2-1; V: TRBV19; CDR3: ASSHRDNEQF
J: TRBJ2-5; V: TRBV19; CDR3: ASRAGAEETQY
J: TRBJ2-3; V: TRBV13; CDR3: ASSPGTDTQY
J: TRBJ2-3; V: TRBV5-4; CDR3: ASSTGTSGTSTDTQY
J: TRBJ2-1; V: TRBV7-9; CDR3: ASSLISGTGSSYNEQF
J: TRBJ1-2; V: TRBV4-2; CDR3: ASSHPQGAFGYT
J: TRBJ2-7; V: TRBV13; CDR3: ASTLEGYYEQY
J: TRBJ2-6; V: TRBV2; CDR3: ASSAGASGAPRTT
J: TRBJ1-1; V: TRBV29-1; CDR3: SVEIALNTEAF
J: TRBJ1-4; V: TRBV6-6; CDR3: ASSSAAKATNEKLF
J: TRBJ1-1; V: TRBV28; CDR3: ASSLPLIDRGLLNTEAF
J: TRBJ1-1; V: TRBV9; CDR3: ASSIMLNTEAF
J: TRBJ2-7; V: TRBV4-1; CDR3: ASSQDFGSSRSEQY
J: TRBJ2-1; V: TRBV5-4; CDR3: ASTPRGYNEQF
J: TRBJ1-5; V: TRBV6-1; CDR3: ASSDPRTIPPQPQH
J: TRBJ1-3; V: TRBV6-6; CDR3: ASSYGRDSGNTIY
J: TRBJ2-1; V: TRBV28; CDR3: ASSPTRQRLQF
J: TRBJ2-3; V: TRBV6-4; CDR3: ASSVGQGGDTQY
J: TRBJ2-1; V: TRBV5-1; CDR3: ASSLEGGGGYNEQF
J: TRBJ2-2; V: TRBV28; CDR3: ASTSNTGELF